The TCR beta chain under discussion was sequenced for a study of blood T cell repertoires in COVID-19. Looking at the study overall: COVID-19 samples, acute and convalescent, were from the United States, Italy and Spain. PBMCs, B-cell-depleted T cells, or T cells were the source of the cDNA or gDNA that made up the material.

Original processing notes: Estimates of nucleated cell counts were drawn from the amplification of reference gene primers. The repertoire was sequenced with immunoSEQ multiplex PCR; TCRdb's copy has only in-frame clones and lacks some. V, J and clone size reflect that table, while D and trimming were determined from the DNA. The sample shows 65,000 to 70,000 clones, 75% to 90% of them seen only once. Enrolment of Seattle patients took place during active infection, and they were followed longitudinally. Germline CDR1 SGHRS, CDR2 YFSETQ. The CDR3 contains 15 residues. V lost 0 bases, J lost 3 bases, and 10 bases lay in between.

Sequencing used peripheral blood. The origin of this receptor is a man in his forties with COVID-19, enrolled during active disease. The chain is built from TRBV5-1 and TRBJ2-1; perhaps TRBD1 as D (5 bases). The CDR3 region is CASSLEDQGYNEQFF. CDR3 DNA: TGCGCCAGCAGCTTGGAGGACCAGGGCTACAATGAGCAGTTCTTC.